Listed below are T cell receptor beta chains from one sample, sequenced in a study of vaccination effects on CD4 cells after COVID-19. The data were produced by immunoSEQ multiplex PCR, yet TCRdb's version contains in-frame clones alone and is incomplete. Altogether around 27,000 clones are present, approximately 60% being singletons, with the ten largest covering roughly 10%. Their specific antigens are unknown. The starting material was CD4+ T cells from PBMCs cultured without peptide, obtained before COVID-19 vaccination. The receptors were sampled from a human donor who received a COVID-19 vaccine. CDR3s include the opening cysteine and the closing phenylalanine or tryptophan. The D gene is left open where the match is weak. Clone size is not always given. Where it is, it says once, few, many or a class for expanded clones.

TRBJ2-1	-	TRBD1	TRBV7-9	TGTGCCAGCAGCTTAGGGGACAGGGCCCACAATGAGCAGTTCTTC	CASSLGDRAHNEQFF
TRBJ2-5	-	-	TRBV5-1	TGCGCCAGCAGCTTGGGGCAGGGAAAATGGGAGACCCAGTACTTC	CASSLGQGKWETQYF
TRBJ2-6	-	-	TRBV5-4	TGTGCCAGCAGCTTGGGTAGGGCTGGGGCCAACGTCCTGACTTTC	CASSLGRAGANVLTF
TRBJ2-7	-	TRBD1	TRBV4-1	TGCGCCAGCAGCCCCTGGACAGGGGTTAGCAACGAGCAGTACTTC	CASSPWTGVSNEQYF
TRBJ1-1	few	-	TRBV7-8	TGTGCCAGCAGCTTAGCGCGCTGGGGGGTGAGGACTGAAGCTTTCTTT	CASSLARWGVRTEAFF
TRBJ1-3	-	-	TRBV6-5	TGTGCCAGCACCCCCGTGGCTGGAAACACCATATATTTT	CASTPVAGNTIYF
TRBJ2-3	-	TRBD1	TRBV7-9	TGTGCCAGCAGCTTGGGACAGGGGTATTATCGAGATACGCAGTATTTT	CASSLGQGYYRDTQYF
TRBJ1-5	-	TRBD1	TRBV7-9	TGTGCCAGCAGTCGAGGACAGGGGGAAATCGAGAGCAATCAGCCCCAGCATTTT	CASSRGQGEIESNQPQHF
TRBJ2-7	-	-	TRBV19	TGTGCCAGTAGTTCCTTAAGTAGGGGCTCCTACGAGCAGTACTTC	CASSSLSRGSYEQYF
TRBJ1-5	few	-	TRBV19	TGTGCCAGTAATCAGGCGACCAATCAGCCCCAGCATTTT	CASNQATNQPQHF
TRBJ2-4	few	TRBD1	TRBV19	TGTGCCAGTAGTGACAGGGGGTACGGAAACATTCAGTACTTC	CASSDRGYGNIQYF
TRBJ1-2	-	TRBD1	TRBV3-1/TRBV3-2	TGTGCCAGCAGAAGACAGGGGAGTCATGGCTACACCTTC	CASRRQGSHGYTF
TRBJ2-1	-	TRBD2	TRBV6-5	TGTGCCAGCAGGGCACTAGCGGGAGTAGGAAATGAGCAGTTCTTC	CASRALAGVGNEQFF
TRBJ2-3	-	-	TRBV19	TGTGCCAGTAGTCAGGCGGGACCAGATACGCAGTATTTT	CASSQAGPDTQYF
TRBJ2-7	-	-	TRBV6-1	TGTGCCAGCAGTGACGGGTGGGCCTCCTACGAGCAGTACTTC	CASSDGWASYEQYF
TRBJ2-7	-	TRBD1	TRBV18	TGTGCCAGCACGAAGGACAGGGTTGAGTACGAGCAGTACTTC	CASTKDRVEYEQYF
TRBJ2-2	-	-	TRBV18	TGTGCCAGCTCACCTTGGGACACCGGGGAGCTGTTTTTT	CASSPWDTGELFF
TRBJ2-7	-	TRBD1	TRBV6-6	TGTCAAACCGGGACAGGATCCTACGAGCAGTACTTC	CQTGTGSYEQYF
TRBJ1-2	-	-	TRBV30	TGTGCCTGGATGGGGCAGGCTAACTATGGCTACACCTTC	CAWMGQANYGYTF
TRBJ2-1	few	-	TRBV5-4	TGTGCCAGCAGCTTACAAGCGGGGACAACGTACAATGAGCAGTTCTTC	CASSLQAGTTYNEQFF
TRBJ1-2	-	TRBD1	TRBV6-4	TGTGCCAGCAGTGACTCGGACAGGGGTGGCTACACCTTC	CASSDSDRGGYTF
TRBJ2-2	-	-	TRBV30	TGTGCCTGGAGTGTGCAGGGTATGGACACCGGGGAGCTGTTTTTT	CAWSVQGMDTGELFF
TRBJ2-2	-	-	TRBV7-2	TGTGCCAGCAGCCTAGACACCGGGGAGCTGTTTTTT	CASSLDTGELFF
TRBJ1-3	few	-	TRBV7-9	TGTGCCAGCAGCCTCGATCGAGCTGGAAACACCATATATTTT	CASSLDRAGNTIYF
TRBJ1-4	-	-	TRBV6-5	TGTGCCAGCAGAGAGAAAGGGGCTAATGAAAAACTGTTTTTT	CASREKGANEKLFF
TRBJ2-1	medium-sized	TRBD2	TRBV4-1	TGCGCCAGCAAAGTTCGGGCGGGAGTTGGAAATGAGCAGTTCTTC	CASKVRAGVGNEQFF
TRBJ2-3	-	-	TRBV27	TGTGCCAGCAGTTGGAGACCCGGGGATACGCAGTATTTT	CASSWRPGDTQYF
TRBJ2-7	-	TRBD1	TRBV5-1	TGCGCCAGCAGCTCAGGGGACAGCCTCTACGAGCAGTACTTC	CASSSGDSLYEQYF
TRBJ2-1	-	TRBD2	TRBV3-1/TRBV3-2	TGTGCCAGCAGACTTAGCGGGGGGGCGGGGTCCTACAATGAGCAGTTCTTC	CASRLSGGAGSYNEQFF
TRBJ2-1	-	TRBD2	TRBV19	TGTGCCAGTAGTATCCAGACGGGGGGTGGGAGCAATGAGCAGTTCTTC	CASSIQTGGGSNEQFF
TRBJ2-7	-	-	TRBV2	TGTGCCAGCGGGCCCTGGCTTGTAGCGGACTCCTACGAGCAGTACTTC	CASGPWLVADSYEQYF
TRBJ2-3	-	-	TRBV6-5	TGTGCCACCAAGGATGACAGGTCGTCAGATACGCAGTATTTT	CATKDDRSSDTQYF
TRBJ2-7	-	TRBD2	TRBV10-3	TGTGCCATCAGTGAGCAGGCGGGGGGGAGTTACGAGCAGTACTTC	CAISEQAGGSYEQYF
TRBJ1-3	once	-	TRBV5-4	TGTGCCAGCAGCCTCGGTGGGGCCGGTGGAAACACCATATATTTT	CASSLGGAGGNTIYF
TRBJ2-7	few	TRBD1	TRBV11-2	TGTGCCAGCAGCTTTGTACGGACAGGTTACGAGCAGTACTTC	CASSFVRTGYEQYF
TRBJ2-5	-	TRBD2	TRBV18	TGTGCCAGCTCACCGCCGGGACTAGCGGAAGAGACCCAGTACTTC	CASSPPGLAEETQYF
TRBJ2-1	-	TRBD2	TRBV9	TGTGCCAGCAGCGTATCCGGGACTAGCCTGGGGTTAGGTGAGCAGTTCTTC	CASSVSGTSLGLGEQFF
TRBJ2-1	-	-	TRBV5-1	TGCGCCAGCAGCCTTAATAGTGAGCAGTTCTTC	CASSLNSEQFF
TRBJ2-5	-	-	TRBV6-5	TGTGCCAGCAGTCCCCCCGGGACAAAGCAAGAGACCCAGTACTTC	CASSPPGTKQETQYF
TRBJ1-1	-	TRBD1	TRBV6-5	TGTGCCAGCAGTAAGGACAGGGGGTCAGCTTTCTTT	CASSKDRGSAFF
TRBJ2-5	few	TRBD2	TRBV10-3	TGTGCCATCAGTCTAGCGGGGGGGGCTCAAGAGACCCAGTACTTC	CAISLAGGAQETQYF
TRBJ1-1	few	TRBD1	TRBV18	TGTGCCAGCTCACATAACGAAGACAGGGAGTGGGATCCGTTCTTT	CASSHNEDREWDPFF
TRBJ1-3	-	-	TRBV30	TGTGCCTGGATTGACAGGCGGACTGGAAACACCATATATTTT	CAWIDRRTGNTIYF
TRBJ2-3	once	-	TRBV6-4	TGTGCCAGCAGCCAGGACCCGACCCACACAGATACGCAGTATTTT	CASSQDPTHTDTQYF
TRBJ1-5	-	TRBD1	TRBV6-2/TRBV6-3	TGTGCCAGCAGTAAAGGGGGCGGCAATCAGCCCCAGCATTTT	CASSKGGGNQPQHF
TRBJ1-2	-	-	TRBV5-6	TGTGCCAGCAGCTTCTTACAAGGACAGTGGCCCATTGGCTACACCTTC	CASSFLQGQWPIGYTF
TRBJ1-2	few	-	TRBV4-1	TGCGCCAGCAGCCCTCTTGGGACCTCTAACTATGGCTACACCTTC	CASSPLGTSNYGYTF
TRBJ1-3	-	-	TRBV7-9	TGTGCCAGCAGCTTAGAAGAGTCATTATATTTT	CASSLEESLYF
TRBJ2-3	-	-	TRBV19	TGTGCCAGTAGTAAATCGCGGAGTGTAGATACGCAGTATTTT	CASSKSRSVDTQYF
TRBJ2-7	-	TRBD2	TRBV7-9	TGTGCCAGCAGCGCTAGCGGGAGCATTCTTTACGAGCAGTACTTC	CASSASGSILYEQYF
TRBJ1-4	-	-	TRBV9	TGTGCCAGCAAGGGAGCAACTAATGAAAAACTGTTTTTT	CASKGATNEKLFF
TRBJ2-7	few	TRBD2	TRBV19	TGTGCCAGTAGTATAGGCCTAGCGGGGACCTACGAGCAGTACTTC	CASSIGLAGTYEQYF
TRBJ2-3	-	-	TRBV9	TGTGCCAGCAGCGTAGGAACTTTGAGCACAGATACGCAGTATTTT	CASSVGTLSTDTQYF
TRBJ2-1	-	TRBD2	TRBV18	TGTGCCAGCTCAGTGATGCTAGCGGGAGCCAATGAGCAGTTCTTC	CASSVMLAGANEQFF